This T cell receptor (beta chain) was found in a study of cytomegalovirus exposure and HLA in healthy donors. Findings of the study overall: Several of the most significant clusters were apparently associated with common viral pathogens in a later analysis. The analysis excluded some indistinguishable V segments, including TRBV6-2 and TRBV6-3.

Germline CDR1 SGHNT, CDR2 YYREEE (reference sequence). This CDR3 contains 15 residues. J lost 7 bases, V lost 0 bases, and 3 bases had no gene match. A multiplex PCR was run with 60 Vbeta primers and 13 Jbeta primers. Profiled with immunoSEQ multiplex PCR; TCRdb holds only in-frame clones, not every one. The table for this sample gives under 70,000 clones. Comments on this clone: Its antigen is still unknown.

This chain uses TRBV5-4 with TRBJ2-2; 10 positions agree with TRBD2. The specimen sequenced was PBMCs. This TCR derives from a young woman in good health and CMV-seronegative. The CDR3 sequence: CASSLALAGDGELFF. The CDR3 DNA is TGTGCCAGCAGCTTGGCGCTAGCGGGGGACGGGGAGCTGTTTTTT.